This record covers a single TCR beta chain. Its antigen is unknown. The sample holds no much larger clone one base away, and base qualities are not on file. The method behind the library was the immunoSEQ multiplex PCR assay. RNA was extracted from all samples and reverse transcribed into cDNA as template for TCR sequencing. SuperScript III was used for first-strand cDNA synthesis, primed with a 2:1 mix of oligo-dT and random hexamers. Amplification bias was assessed with a synthetic immune receptor repertoire, and residual bias was removed computationally. The authors' pipeline ran thus. Raw reads were preprocessed to remove errors, and CDR3 was defined according to IMGT conventions as the region from the conserved cysteine to phenylalanine. To get clonality, Shannon entropy was normalized by log2 of the number of productive unique TCRs and the result was subtracted from 1. Whether scalp clones were CD4 or CD8 was inferred by matching scalp TCRbeta sequences against CD4 and CD8 repertoires sorted from blood. As stored in TCRdb, this immuneACCESS dataset retains in-frame rearrangements with V and J assigned. A fraction of the clones does not appear; measured against another copy, unresolved V genes explain less than half of the discrepancy, and the remainder lacks a known reason. V and J calls and clone size are given by that table; D and trimming were obtained from the DNA. The sample table lists nearly 110,000 clones, roughly 89% of them with a count of one. Clones ranked in the top ten supply around 25% of the sample.

Read against the paper, the sample's time point label means: about 25 weeks on oral tofacitinib. The label giving this sample's treatment or condition can be read as: oral pan-JAK inhibitor, 5-10 mg twice daily. From alopecia areata patients, peripheral blood was collected along with lesional scalp punch biopsies. PBMCs were isolated by density centrifugation and stained for CD3, CD4 and CD8, and CD4+ and CD8+ T cells were sorted on a FACSAria. This sample stems from a study of CD8+ T cells in alopecia areata (dated by TCRdb to 2016 to 2019). Describing the broader study: Treated patients were enrolled in an open-label pilot trial of oral tofacitinib, 5 to 10 mg twice daily, for moderate-to-severe alopecia areata. Patients stayed on tofacitinib for 6 to 18 months and then had 6 months of follow-up off drug so that delayed response and recurrence could be assessed. For the treated patients, the SALT score, which quantifies what percentage of scalp surface area is affected, served as the measure of disease severity. In both human patients and the C3H/HeJ mouse model, the study applied high-throughput TCRbeta sequencing to look at T cell clonal expansion in alopecia areata. On the human side, TCRbeta sequencing was run on scalp tissue and on sorted CD4+ and CD8+ peripheral blood T cells from healthy controls and from alopecia areata patients with either patchy or totalis/universalis disease. Tofacitinib-treated patients had biopsies at baseline and at 4 and 24 weeks of treatment, with a later scalp biopsy in several patients. Clonality in the scalp was compared among normal scalp (n=4), patchy alopecia areata scalp (n=8), and alopecia totalis/universalis scalp (n=8). RNA was obtained with the PAXgene miRNA kit for fixed scalp, the miRNeasy kit for PBMCs, and the RNeasy kit for mouse skin. TCRbeta CDR3 regions were amplified by immunoSEQ multiplex PCR with 35 Vbeta forward and 13 Jbeta reverse primers.

At the junction V is shortened by 2 bases and J by 4 bases; bases outside the gene matches: 7. CDR1 and CDR2, per the germline V gene, are SGHDT and YYEEEE. From the cysteine through the phenylalanine, the CDR3 covers 15 amino acids. Only the CDR3 part of the read is kept: 45 bases, read in frame from the first base. What the work shows at the level of the full study, not this receptor alone: During tofacitinib treatment, many expanded lesional clones stuck around in both scalp and blood, and this persistence may partly explain why relapse happens after treatment is stopped. Scalp TCR repertoire analysis is complicated because resident alphabeta T cells in normal human skin are also sequenced, whereas mouse skin is dominated by gammadelta T cells. Compared with normal scalp, lesional scalp had higher clonality and more expanded CD8+ clones, particularly in alopecia totalis/universalis, a pattern that suggests antigenic drive. TCR sequences shared between patients were less clear than in mice, possibly partly because of HLA diversity in the patient population. The treated cohort was small, with a single nonresponder, so links between baseline CD8+ expansion and response need larger studies. With tofacitinib, both scalp clonality and the number of expanded CD8+ clones among the top 100 scalp clones went down significantly.

The sequencing here drew on CD8+ T cells sorted from blood, taken at week 24, from a patient treated with tofacitinib. The TCR was taken from a human donor with alopecia areata. Recombination joined TRBV5-6 with TRBJ2-7, with TRBD1 identical over 9 junction bases. The DNA sequence is given as TGTGCCAGCAGCTTCATTGGACAGGGGACTTACGAGCAGTACTTC. The encoded protein is CASSFIGQGTYEQYF.